This TCR beta chain came from a study of blood T cell repertoires in COVID-19. The overall study: Acute and convalescent COVID-19 specimens originated in the United States, Italy and Spain.

The V end lost 3 bases, the J end lost 1 base, and 14 bases lay between the germline ends. This CDR3 has 16 residues. Germline lookup yields CDR1 ENHRY and CDR2 SYGVKD. Here immunoSEQ multiplex PCR was the method, and the copy in TCRdb shows in-frame clones only, minus some. The data show around 160,000 clones, with under 90% seen just once and about 3.4% held by the top ten. The sequenced sample consisted of PBMCs or T cells enriched from blood (not recorded which). The chain uses TRBV10-3 and TRBJ2-3, with D perhaps matching TRBD1 (5 bases). The receptor's source is a woman aged 60-75 years who had recovered from COVID-19. For the CDR3, the DNA is TGTGCCATCAGTGACGTCAGGGTCGAAGGCACAGATACGCAGTATTTT. Its protein product is CAISDVRVEGTDTQYF.